Listed below are T cell receptor beta chains from one sample, sequenced in a study of blood T cell repertoires in COVID-19. TCRdb's table, derived via immunoSEQ multiplex PCR, lists solely in-frame clones and lacks some. Among around 100,000 clones listed, 70% to 90% were seen once. Sequenced sample: peripheral blood. The receptors were gathered from a human donor in a cohort sampled during active COVID-19. Both conserved end residues are part of each CDR3. A D gene is named only where the DNA matches it firmly. Clone size is shown for a subset of rows, as once, few, many or a class of expanded clone.

TRBV6-2/TRBV6-3	TRBD2	.	TRBJ2-3	CASTPPPGLAGSSTDTQYF	TGTGCCAGCACCCCACCCCCAGGGCTAGCGGGGTCCAGCACAGATACGCAGTATTTT
TRBV7-8	.	.	TRBJ2-3	CASSFPETDTQYF	TGTGCCAGCAGCTTCCCTGAGACAGATACGCAGTATTTT
TRBV3-1/TRBV3-2	TRBD1	few	TRBJ1-4	CASSNRDRQNEKLFF	TGTGCCAGCAGCAACCGGGACAGACAAAATGAAAAACTGTTTTTT
TRBV4-1	.	.	TRBJ1-6	CASSQGYGVGNSPLHF	TGCGCCAGCAGCCAAGGTTACGGGGTGGGCAATTCACCCCTCCACTTT
TRBV18	.	.	TRBJ2-5	CASSPPARGETQYF	TGTGCCAGCTCACCACCGGCTAGGGGCGAGACCCAGTACTTC
TRBV4-1	TRBD1	.	TRBJ2-3	CASSAPGQGSDTQYF	TGCGCCAGCAGCGCCCCGGGACAGGGATCAGATACGCAGTATTTT
TRBV5-1	.	.	TRBJ1-1	CASSLEWGAWTEAFF	TGCGCCAGCAGCTTGGAGTGGGGCGCATGGACTGAAGCTTTCTTT
TRBV6-2/TRBV6-3	TRBD2	once	TRBJ2-2	CASSRSGSTGELFF	TGTGCCAGCAGTCGAAGCGGGAGCACCGGGGAGCTGTTTTTT
TRBV5-1	.	few	TRBJ2-7	CASSIHDPGQTTSYEQYF	TGCGCCAGCAGCATCCATGACCCGGGACAAACAACCTCCTACGAGCAGTACTTC
TRBV12-3/TRBV12-4	.	.	TRBJ2-7	CASSEPNSYEQYF	TGTGCCAGCAGTGAACCTAACTCCTACGAGCAGTACTTC
TRBV6-5	.	.	TRBJ1-1	CASSRDRYTNTEAFF	TGTGCCAGCAGCCGAGACAGATACACGAACACTGAAGCTTTCTTT
TRBV14	.	.	TRBJ1-1	CASSRLGYNTEAFF	TGTGCCAGCAGTCGACTAGGCTATAACACTGAAGCTTTCTTT
TRBV5-1	.	.	TRBJ1-4	CASSLSRANEKLFF	TGCGCCAGCAGCTTGAGCAGGGCTAATGAAAAACTGTTTTTT
TRBV11-2	.	few	TRBJ2-2	CASSPRGGPWAGELFF	TGTGCCAGCAGCCCTCGGGGAGGCCCGTGGGCCGGGGAGCTGTTTTTT
TRBV7-2	TRBD2	once	TRBJ2-3	CASSGVRGVTDTQYF	TGTGCCAGCAGCGGCGTGCGGGGGGTCACAGATACGCAGTATTTT
TRBV9	TRBD1	.	TRBJ1-4	CASSGQGGEKLFF	TGTGCCAGCAGCGGACAGGGAGGCGAAAAACTGTTTTTT
TRBV19	.	.	TRBJ2-7	CASSGGSYEQYF	TGTGCCTCATCCGGCGGATCCTACGAGCAGTACTTC
TRBV5-4	.	once	TRBJ1-1	CASSSGSKNTEAFF	TGTGCCAGCAGCTCCGGGAGCAAGAACACTGAAGCTTTCTTT
TRBV12-3/TRBV12-4	.	.	TRBJ1-6	CASSFSGSPLHF	TGTGCCAGCAGTTTCAGTGGTTCACCCCTCCACTTT
TRBV19	.	.	TRBJ1-3	CASSILLSSGNTIYF	TGTGCCAGTAGTATTCTATTGAGCTCTGGAAACACCATATATTTT
TRBV7-6	.	.	TRBJ2-1	CASSLYLGSANEQFF	TGTGCCAGCAGCTTATATCTCGGGAGTGCTAATGAGCAGTTCTTC
TRBV4-3	TRBD1	.	TRBJ1-1	CASSQGQGFTEAFF	TGCGCCAGCAGCCAAGGACAGGGGTTTACTGAAGCTTTCTTT
TRBV11-2	.	.	TRBJ2-3	CASSSGVSTDTQYF	TGTGCCAGCAGCTCAGGGGTTAGCACAGATACGCAGTATTTT
TRBV19	TRBD1	.	TRBJ2-2	CASSVRGLTGELFF	TGTGCCAGTAGTGTCAGGGGGCTTACCGGGGAGCTGTTTTTT
TRBV29-1	.	few	TRBJ2-7	CSGLQGYEQYF	TGCAGCGGGTTACAGGGCTACGAGCAGTACTTC
TRBV21-1	.	.	TRBJ2-5	CASSTPGIRGPGETQYF	TGTGCCAGCAGCACCCCGGGGATCAGGGGCCCTGGGGAGACCCAGTACTTC
TRBV7-2	TRBD2	.	TRBJ2-7	CASSLGTSGSSEQYF	TGTGCCAGCAGCTTAGGGACTAGCGGGAGTAGCGAGCAGTACTTC
TRBV10-2	.	.	TRBJ2-1	CASSAFPANEQFF	TGCGCCAGCTCCGCCTTTCCCGCGAATGAGCAGTTCTTC
TRBV5-1	TRBD1	.	TRBJ2-3	CASSLGQGGTDTQYF	TGCGCCAGCAGCTTGGGACAGGGGGGCACAGATACGCAGTATTTT
TRBV4-1	.	few	TRBJ2-7	CASSQARGLSEQYF	TGCGCCAGCAGCCAAGCGCGGGGATTGAGCGAGCAGTACTTC
TRBV7-2	TRBD1	few	TRBJ1-2	CASRQNRGNGYTF	TGTGCCAGCAGACAAAACAGGGGGAATGGCTACACCTTC
TRBV9	TRBD2	many	TRBJ2-7	CASSASGTSGPYEQYF	TGTGCCAGCAGCGCCTCAGGGACTAGCGGGCCTTACGAGCAGTACTTC
TRBV5-6	TRBD2	.	TRBJ2-3	CASSWTSGGGTDTQYF	TGTGCCAGCAGCTGGACTAGCGGGGGGGGCACAGATACGCAGTATTTT
TRBV20-1	TRBD2	.	TRBJ2-1	CSASIAGGFNEQFF	TGCAGTGCTAGTATAGCGGGGGGGTTCAATGAGCAGTTCTTC
TRBV5-1	.	.	TRBJ2-7	CASSPLVGDEQYF	TGCGCCAGCAGCCCCCTTGTAGGGGACGAGCAGTACTTC
TRBV10-3	.	once	TRBJ2-7	CAISESGGSEQYF	TGTGCCATCAGTGAGTCGGGAGGTTCTGAGCAGTACTTC
TRBV15	TRBD1	.	TRBJ1-1	CATRQPGQGSYTEAFF	TGTGCCACCAGACAACCGGGACAGGGGAGTTACACTGAAGCTTTCTTT
TRBV5-1	.	.	TRBJ1-2	CASSSDSGSYYGYTF	TGCGCCAGCAGTTCAGATTCCGGGTCCTACTATGGCTACACCTTC
TRBV9	TRBD2	.	TRBJ2-3	CASNGGSTDTQYF	TGTGCCAGCAACGGGGGGTCTACAGATACGCAGTATTTT
TRBV29-1	.	.	TRBJ2-7	CSVGILGNYEQYF	TGCAGCGTCGGGATTTTAGGCAACTACGAGCAGTACTTC
TRBV7-2	.	.	TRBJ2-3	CASSLGDQGKNTQYF	TGTGCCAGCAGCTTAGGAGATCAGGGAAAGAATACGCAGTATTTT
TRBV6-5	TRBD1	.	TRBJ1-1	CATVGGGETEAFF	TGTGCCACAGTAGGAGGGGGCGAAACTGAAGCTTTCTTT
TRBV9	.	.	TRBJ1-3	CASSGRPGHYFSGNTIYF	TGTGCCAGCAGCGGGCGACCGGGACACTATTTCTCTGGAAACACCATATATTTT
TRBV3-1/TRBV3-2	TRBD1	.	TRBJ1-1	CASSQGQGNTEAFF	TGTGCCAGCAGCCAAGGACAGGGGAACACTGAAGCTTTCTTT
TRBV19	TRBD2	.	TRBJ2-5	CASSVGTSGGATQYF	TGTGCCAGTAGTGTCGGGACTAGCGGGGGGGCTACCCAGTACTTC
TRBV10-3	.	.	TRBJ2-2	CAISGGGELFF	TGTGCCATCAGCGGGGGCGGGGAGCTGTTTTTT
TRBV10-1	.	.	TRBJ1-1	CASSETRGTEAFF	TGCGCCAGCAGTGAGACGAGGGGGACTGAAGCTTTCTTT
TRBV20-1	.	.	TRBJ1-1	CSARDSAFF	TGCAGTGCTAGAGATTCGGCTTTCTTT
TRBV7-9	TRBD2	.	TRBJ2-7	CASSDGLAGAGRNEQYF	TGTGCCAGCAGCGACGGACTAGCGGGAGCGGGGAGGAACGAGCAGTACTTC
TRBV2	.	.	TRBJ1-2	CAGIQQGSVSGGYTF	TGTGCCGGCATACAACAGGGTTCAGTTTCGGGTGGCTACACCTTC
TRBV5-8	.	.	TRBJ2-5	CASSLSRGIEGTQYF	TGTGCCAGCAGCTTGAGTCGGGGTATCGAAGGGACCCAGTACTTC
TRBV6-2/TRBV6-3	TRBD1	.	TRBJ1-6	CASSPGTANSPLHF	TGTGCCAGCAGTCCCGGGACAGCCAATTCACCCCTCCACTTT
TRBV7-6	.	.	TRBJ2-2	CASSTRQAANTGELFF	TGTGCCAGCAGCACCCGACAGGCCGCGAACACCGGGGAGCTGTTTTTT
TRBV5-1	TRBD1	.	TRBJ2-5	CASSFWTGRQETQYF	TGCGCCAGCAGCTTTTGGACAGGGCGACAAGAGACCCAGTACTTC